This TCR beta chain was found in a study of shared clonotypes between healthy human individuals. A note on this clone: Its antigen is unknown.

Each cell subset's genomic DNA was divided evenly among several immunoSEQ plates. Method: immunoSEQ multiplex PCR; TCRdb's copy keeps in-frame clones and lacks some. The sample includes 1,100,000 or so clones, approximately 80% of them seen just once. Germline CDR1 and CDR2: SGHAT and FQDESV (reference sequence). V lost 5 bases, J lost 5 bases, and 12 bases lay in between. The CDR3 runs to 13 residues. Overall study findings and caveats: Only blood samples were collected, and tissue repertoires likely differ. Memory subsets had estimated richness that was generally smaller than that of naive subsets.

The sequence was obtained from a man between 18 and 29 years old in good health. Some clones in this sample may be carry-over from other donors' samples. Sequenced material: memory CD4+ T cells from PBMCs. Subset of the sample: CD45RA-negative fraction. The chain couples TRBV11-1 to TRBJ1-2; no clear D. CDR3 protein: CASSLDAGYGYTF. The CDR3 DNA follows: TGTGCCAGCAGCCTGGACGCTGGATATGGCTACACCTTC.